The 20 T cell receptor beta chains presented below share a single source sample, sequenced in a study of molecular identifiers for immune sequencing clone quantification. TCRdb reanalysed the PCR reads using MiXCR and keeps one entry per CDR3 protein. The data contain under 650,000 distinct CDR3 sequences, 20% of them singletons. Sequenced input: naive CD8+ T cells from blood, with Jurkat cell RNA spiked in. Regarding subset: FACS-sorted CD8+CD4-CCR7+CD45RA+ naive T cells. All receptors come from a human donor in good health. Some libraries in this study had Jurkat cell RNA spiked in.

This clonotype was counted many times. CDR3 loop: CASSQEWDGQETQYF. As DNA, the CDR3 is TGCGCCAGCAGCCAAGAATGGGACGGCCAAGAGACCCAGTACTTC. This chain uses TRBV4-3 with TRBJ2-5; perhaps D is TRBD1 or TRBD2 (5 bases each). Looked up from germline, CDR1 is LGHNA and CDR2 is YSLEER. The CDR3 has 15 amino acids. Trimming stripped 0 bases from V and 1 base from J, with 9 bases between.

The table lists this clonotype with many counts. V usage is TRBV2 and J usage is TRBJ2-1, with 9 bases that match TRBD2. This CDR3 region has 15 residues. CDR1 is SNHLY and CDR2 is FYNNEI in the germline V gene. Trimming cost V 3 bases and J 9 bases; bases outside gene matches: 9. The CDR3 sequence is CASSELAGEVGEQFF. The CDR3 region has the DNA TGTGCCAGCAGTGAGTTAGCGGGAGAAGTTGGTGAGCAGTTCTTC.

Many counts were recorded for this clonotype. The chain couples TRBV5-1 to TRBJ2-5; the D is unclear. Germline CDR1 SGHRS, CDR2 YFSETQ. V lost 0 bases and J 5 bases, leaving 11 bases between the germline ends. CDR3 length: 14 residues. DNA of the CDR3: TGCGCCAGCAGCTTGGAGCTGGGGTTGGAGACCCAGTACTTC. Its translation: CASSLELGLETQYF. The full variable domain, rest sourced from reference TRBV5-1 and TRBJ2-5, is KAGVTQTPRYLIKTRGQQVTLSCSPISGHRSVSWYQQTPGQGLQFLFEYFSETQRNKGNFPGRFSGRQFSNSRSEMNVSTLELGDSALYLCASSLELGLETQYFGPGTRLLVL.

This chain links TRBV12-3 or TRBV12-4 with TRBJ1-2; D is uncertain. This CDR3 has 16 amino acids. Trimming cost V 5 bases and J 0 bases, with 16 bases left between them. CDR3 sequence (DNA): TGTGCCAGCAGTCCGAATACGGGGAGGGCTAACTATGGCTACACCTTC. The encoded protein is CASSPNTGRANYGYTF.

This clonotype occurred many times. V gene TRBV4-3 combines with J gene TRBJ2-7, with 8 nucleotides matching TRBD2. The germline V gene encodes CDR1 LGHNA and CDR2 YSLEER. CDR3 length: 16 amino acids. The V segment lost 0 bases and the J segment 1 base; nucleotides outside the gene matches: 5. CDR3 amino acids: CASSQEVTSGSYEQYF. The CDR3 DNA follows: TGCGCCAGCAGCCAAGAGGTAACTAGCGGATCCTACGAGCAGTACTTC.

This clonotype was detected a few times. V and J are TRBV3-1 and TRBJ2-7, with 10 positions matching TRBD2. The germline V gene has CDR1 LGHDT and CDR2 YNNKEL (reference sequence). This CDR3 comprises 16 residues. V shed 3 bases and J 4 bases; nucleotides not matched to a gene: 9. Written as DNA, the CDR3 is TGTGCCAGCAGCCAGTCCCCGGCTAGCGGGGGTTACGAGCAGTACTTC. It translates to CASSQSPASGGYEQYF.

This clonotype was seen many times. V and J are TRBV4-1 and TRBJ2-7; D may be TRBD2 (6 bases). The germline V and J ends were trimmed by 5 bases and 5 bases, with 13 bases remaining between them. From germline, CDR1 is MGHRA and CDR2 YSYEKL. The CDR3 length is 13 residues. In nucleotides, the CDR3 is TGCGCCAGCAGCGGGGCGGGGAGGAACGAGCAGTACTTC. Translation gives CASSGAGRNEQYF.

The table lists this clonotype with many counts. The J gene is TRBJ2-1, the V gene TRBV5-4; D perhaps matches TRBD1 (6 bases). Germline V gene data show CDR1 as SGHNT and CDR2 as YYREEE (reference sequence). CDR3 size: 12 residues. The V end was cut by 4 bases, the J end by 7 bases, with 9 bases between. The CDR3 protein is CASSVQGNEQFF. As DNA, the CDR3 is TGTGCCAGCAGCGTACAGGGTAATGAGCAGTTCTTC.

The rearrangement joins TRBV4-2 to TRBJ2-4; 7 positions match TRBD2. The CDR3 loop spans 18 amino acids. Germline CDR1 LGHNA, CDR2 YNFKEQ. V gave up 0 bases and J gave up 3 bases; unmatched junction bases: 11. The CDR3 DNA reads TGTGCCAGCAGCCAAGATTGGGGGGGGGGGGGAGGCAAAAACATTCAGTACTTC. Translation gives CASSQDWGGGGGKNIQYF.

Concerning this clonotype itself: This may come from a read error, since a much larger clone is one base off. The chain joins TRBV7-9 to TRBJ2-5; 7 bases are a match to TRBD1. Per germline, CDR1 SEHNR and CDR2 FQNEAQ (reference sequence). The CDR3 consists of 15 residues. As DNA, the CDR3 is TGTGCCAGCAGCCCCAGGGACAGACTCCAAGAGACCCGGTACTTC. This codes for CASSPRDRLQETRYF.

In regard to this clonotype: An end of the junction differs from the germline gene, which may be a read error. The DNA of the CDR3 is TGCGCCGGCAGCCATGGGACGGGAGACAATGAGCAGTTCTTC. Its protein product is CAGSHGTGDNEQFF. J is TRBJ2-1 and V is TRBV4-1, with D possibly TRBD2 on 6 matching bases. The CDR3 has 14 amino acids. In germline, CDR1 is MGHRA, CDR2 YSYEKL.

This clonotype has a handful of counts. This sequence joins TRBV30 and TRBJ2-5; the match to TRBD1 covers 7 bases. With V trimmed by 3 bases and J by 5 bases, 9 bases remained unmatched. CDR1 is GTSNPN, CDR2 SVGIG, per germline (reference sequence). The CDR3 runs 14 residues. The CDR3 is CAWSVRQGTETQYF. In DNA form, the CDR3 reads TGTGCCTGGAGCGTGAGACAGGGAACGGAGACCCAGTACTTC.

This clonotype was recorded many times. The germline gene is not matched at one end of the junction; a read error may be the cause. The chain links TRBV7-9 to TRBJ2-7; 9 nucleotides line up with TRBD1. Per the germline V gene, CDR1 is SEHNR and CDR2 is FQNEAQ (reference sequence). The CDR3 runs to 15 residues. The CDR3 sequence is CASSIAGTGTYEQYF. The CDR3 region has the DNA TGTGCCAGCAGCATAGCCGGGACAGGGACCTACGAGCAGTACTTC.

This clonotype was counted many times. The V and J genes are TRBV4-1 and TRBJ2-1; D not resolved. The ends were cut back, 2 bases at V and 7 bases at J, with 9 bases in the middle. Germline-derived CDR1 and CDR2 are MGHRA and YSYEKL. This CDR3 comprises 13 residues. DNA for the CDR3: TGCGCCAGCAGCCAATATTCGAGGAATGAGCAGTTCTTC. This encodes CASSQYSRNEQFF.

At least ten counts were recorded for this clonotype. The chain has TRBV19 and TRBJ2-3; D ambiguous. Germline V gene data show CDR1 as LNHDA and CDR2 as SQIVND (reference sequence). Trimming took 1 base from V and 2 from J, leaving 10 bases between them. The CDR3 has 15 residues. CDR3 in amino acids: CASSIVGGTTDTQYF. As DNA, the CDR3 is TGTGCCAGTAGTATAGTGGGCGGAACCACAGATACGCAGTATTTT.

A single count supports this clonotype. A read error may be the cause here, since a much bigger clone is one base away. The chain has TRBV20-1 and TRBJ1-1, with D hard to call. The germline CDR1 and CDR2 sequences are DFQATT and SNEGSKA (reference sequence). The CDR3 has 13 amino acids. The CDR3 reads CSARWQTNTGAFF. In DNA, the CDR3 is TGCAGTGCTAGGTGGCAGACAAACACTGGAGCTTTCTTT.

This clonotype was recorded many times. V usage is TRBV5-6 and J usage is TRBJ1-5; TRBD1 might be the D (6 bases). Trimming took 1 base from V and 5 from J, leaving 16 bases between them. CDR3 length: 16 amino acids. Germline V gene sequence: CDR1 SGHDT, CDR2 YYEEEE. The CDR3 loop reads CASSLYSIGGDQPQHF. The CDR3 nucleotides read TGTGCCAGCAGCTTGTATAGTATAGGGGGTGATCAGCCCCAGCATTTT.

Points on this clonotype: The junction differs from germline at one of its ends, possibly a read error. The chain uses TRBV11-2 and TRBJ2-1; 9 nucleotides line up with TRBD1. The CDR3 loop spans 15 amino acids. Per germline, CDR1 SGHAT and CDR2 FQNNGV. In DNA, the CDR3 is TGTGCCAGCAGCCTTACAGGGGGCTCGAGGAATGGGCAGTTCTTC. Translated, it gives CASSLTGGSRNGQFF.

This clonotype came up a few times. The V call is TRBV7-2, the J call TRBJ2-5, with no clear D. The CDR3 runs to 14 residues. Germline assignment: CDR1 SGHTA and CDR2 FQGNSA. V shed 1 base and J shed 5 bases, with 11 bases lying between them. The CDR3 loop reads CASSLGYDRETQYF. Here the CDR3 DNA reads TGTGCCAGCAGCTTAGGATACGACCGGGAGACCCAGTACTTC.

With regard to this clonotype: With a much larger clone just one base away, this may be a read error. The chain employs TRBV11-1 and TRBJ2-1, with 7 bases matching TRBD1. The CDR3 is made up of 15 amino acids. CDR1 is SGHAT and CDR2 is FQDESV in the germline V gene (reference sequence). This CDR3 reads CASSLGDSDYDEQFF. CDR3 sequence (DNA): TGTGCCAGCAGCTTAGGGGACAGCGACTACGATGAGCAGTTCTTC.